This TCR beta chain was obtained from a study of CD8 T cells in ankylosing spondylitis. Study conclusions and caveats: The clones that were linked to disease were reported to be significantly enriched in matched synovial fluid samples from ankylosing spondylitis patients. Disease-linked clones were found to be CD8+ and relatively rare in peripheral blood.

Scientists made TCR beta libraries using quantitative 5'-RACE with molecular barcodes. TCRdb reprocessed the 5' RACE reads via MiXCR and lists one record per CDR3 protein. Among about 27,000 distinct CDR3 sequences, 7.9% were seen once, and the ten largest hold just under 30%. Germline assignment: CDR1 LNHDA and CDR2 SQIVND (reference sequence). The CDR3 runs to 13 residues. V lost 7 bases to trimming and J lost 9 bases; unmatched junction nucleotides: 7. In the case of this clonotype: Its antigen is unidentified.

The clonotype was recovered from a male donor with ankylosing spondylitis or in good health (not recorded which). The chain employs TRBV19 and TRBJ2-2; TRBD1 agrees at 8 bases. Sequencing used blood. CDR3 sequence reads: CASTTGQARELFF. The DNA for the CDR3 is TGTGCCAGTACCACGGGACAGGCCCGGGAGCTGTTTTTT.